The entry that follows covers one TCR beta chain sequence. The entry originates in a study of T-cell reconstitution after alpha-beta-depleted transplantation in children. The V segment lost 7 bases and the J segment 12 bases; nucleotides outside the gene matches: 9. Germline assignment: CDR1 SQVTM and CDR2 ANQGSEA. The CDR3 is 11 residues long. TCRbeta library preparation incorporated unique molecular identifiers. TCRdb itself ran the PCR reads through MiXCR, one entry per CDR3 protein. The profile shows some 590,000 distinct CDR3 sequences, roughly a tenth of them singletons. The input for sequencing was PBMCs from the stem cell graft donor, taken from the stem cell graft. The V call is TRBV29-1, the J call TRBJ1-5; 7 bases fit TRBD1. The clonotype comes from a human donor who donated a stem cell graft to a child with acute myeloid leukemia. CDR3 amino acids: CSAQQGQYQHF. For the CDR3, the DNA is TGCAGCGCTCAACAGGGGCAATACCAGCATTTT.